One TCR beta chain is described in this entry. TCRdb's copy holds only in-frame clones and misses some; the assay was immunoSEQ multiplex PCR. The repertoire holds 330,000 or so clones, roughly 87% seen once, with about 3% in the top ten. Participants' reported clinical history set cohort assignment. Two negative PCRs, clearance, or symptom resolution characterized the recovered Cohort 3 donors. Germline lookup yields CDR1 LGHNA and CDR2 YNFKEQ. The junction had 11 bases not matched to a gene; V was cut back by 3 bases and J by 5 bases. The CDR3 extends over 18 amino acids. These data originate in a study of blood T cell repertoires in COVID-19. Study background: T cells, B-cell-depleted T cells, or PBMCs supplied cDNA or gDNA.

The material sequenced was PBMCs or T cells enriched from blood (not recorded which). The clonotype originates from a woman under 40 who had recovered from COVID-19. The chain recombines TRBV4-2 with TRBJ2-5, with 14 nucleotides matching TRBD2. DNA for the CDR3: TGTGCCAGCAGCCATGCCGGACTAGCGGGAGGAGGCGGGGAGACCCAGTACTTC. This sequence encodes CASSHAGLAGGGGETQYF.